This TCR beta chain was found in a study of cytomegalovirus exposure and HLA in healthy donors (dated by TCRdb to about 2017). Describing the broader study: According to a later analysis, one platform produced both the 110 or so validation repertoires and the 670 or so repertoires of the first cohort. High-throughput TCR immunosequencing, statistical association of individual TCRs with disease status, and machine learning were combined to predict cytomegalovirus infection status. Besides the first cohort of hundreds of subjects, a separate validation cohort made up of some 110 different subjects was used. The study was designed to test whether signatures of past pathogen exposure could be identified by cataloging public T cell receptors. Overall study results and their limits: The authors suggested that the approach could potentially be generalized to other disease states and immunological phenotypes. Cytomegalovirus status was reported to be diagnosed by the classifier with high specificity and sensitivity in both the original and validation cohorts. In vitro tests confirmed that a few of the cytomegalovirus-associated TCR beta chains recognize cytomegalovirus antigens. A total of around 150 TCR beta chains were listed by the study as associated with cytomegalovirus. A later analysis had no HLA typing for the validation cohort, so co-occurrence there was scored across all 130 or so repertoires. Of the cluster scores, around 95% were above 0 in a later analysis, which found that TCRs clustered in the first cohort also tended to co-occur in the approximately 110 validation repertoires. Most TCR sequences were seen in very few donors, while some public TCRs were found in many individuals.

About this clone itself: Its antigen remains undetermined. Qualities for individual bases were not recorded, and no much larger clone is one base off.

The donors belonged to the validation cohort of about 110 subjects, which was separate from the approximately 610-subject first cohort. Library generation was performed with the immunoSEQ multiplex PCR assay. In the authors' own workflow: A statistical classification framework was built to diagnose cytomegalovirus status from the catalog of TCR beta chain sequences. The source is immuneACCESS, and TCRdb retained only in-frame sequences with V and J called. Part of the clones is not carried over; for the studies checked, unresolved V genes explain less than half of this, and the remainder is unexplained. The DNA was the basis for D and trimming; V, J and clone size are from that table. Here the sample has 35,000 to 55,000 clones; over 85% occur a single time. In total, the top ten clones hold 2.1% of the sample. Per the germline V gene, SGHAT is the CDR1 and FQNNGV is the CDR2. The CDR3 measures 16 amino acids from cysteine to phenylalanine. Left in the record is the CDR3 DNA by itself, 48 bases read in frame from the first base. V is shortened by 4 bases, J by 4 bases, and the region joining them spans 17 bases.

The chain couples TRBV11-2 to TRBJ1-5, with TRBD1 perhaps the D gene, on 6 matching bases. The sample consisted of PBMCs. This clonotype was obtained from a woman aged 18-35 years in good health and CMV-seronegative. The CDR3 protein: CASSSTGGRLNQPQHF. The DNA sequence is given as TGTGCCAGCAGCTCAACCGGGGGGCGGCTTAATCAGCCCCAGCATTTT. With the portions outside the CDR3 filled from the reference TRBV11-2 and TRBJ1-5 genes, the complete variable region becomes EAGVAQSPRYKIIEKRQSVAFWCNPISGHATLYWYQQILGQGPKLLIQFQNNGVVDDSQLPKDRFSAERLKGVDSTLKIQPAKLEDSAVYLCASSSTGGRLNQPQHFGDGTRLSIL.